The clone carrying this TCR beta chain appeared many times. These data come from a study of molecular identifiers for immune sequencing clone quantification. Both previously described methods and listed TCR primers were employed to make bulk TCR libraries. TCRdb used MiXCR to reprocess the PCR reads, holding one entry per CDR3 protein. The sample records around 89,000 distinct CDR3 sequences, 15% to 20% being singletons. The CDR3 totals 16 residues. Germline V lookup: CDR1 MGHRA, CDR2 YSYEKL. Losses at the gene ends were 4 bases for V and 2 bases for J; bases not matched to a gene: 5. Sequencing used naive CD8+ T cells from blood, with Jurkat cell RNA spiked in. Stated subset: FACS-sorted CD8+CD4-CCR7+CD45RA+ naive T cells. The source is a human donor in good health. Some libraries in this study had Jurkat cell RNA spiked in. V is TRBV4-1 and J is TRBJ2-7, with TRBD2 identical over 13 bases. CDR3 region: CASSRLGTSGAYEQYF. Here the CDR3 DNA reads TGCGCCAGCAGCCGTCTCGGGACTAGCGGGGCCTACGAGCAGTACTTC.